These 26 T cell receptor beta chains were sequenced from one sample in a study of regulatory T cells in long-lasting Graves disease (dated by TCRdb to about 2021). Library preparation used multiplex PCR. Sequencing was carried out with an Illumina HiSeq 4000. iRepertoire HTBI primers and Arm-PCR amplification of CDR3 regions were used to construct TCR beta libraries. The raw public data were reprocessed by TCRdb itself: fastp quality trimming at Q25, MiXCR clonotype calling, in-frame beta chains only. Rows are combined by CDR3 protein, so each entry shows the most common genes and DNA. Here the sample has under 400,000 distinct CDR3 sequences; over 15% occur a single time. The top ten hold around 27% of the sample. The sample's time point label, decoded: newly diagnosed GD, antithyroid drugs for less than 3 months. RNA was extracted from PBMCs in TRIzol for both TCR sequencing and RNA sequencing. These same data were also listed under a study on T cells in Graves' hyperthyroidism and ophthalmopathy.

The sample in question was peripheral blood mononuclear cells (PBMCs), obtained at new diagnosis, from a patient treated with antithyroid drugs. All receptors derive from a man aged 35 to 55 with Graves disease. Donor details come from another sample of the same person, matched by shared clones.

This clonotype was recorded many times. This chain connects TRBV2 to TRBJ1-2; 7 bases align to TRBD1. Trimming at V came to 6 bases and at J to 7 bases, leaving 11 bases not matched to a gene. The length of the CDR3 is 14 residues. From germline, CDR1 is SNHLY and CDR2 FYNNEI. The CDR3 sequence: CASRWGGGISGYTF. CDR3 nucleotides: TGTGCCAGCAGGTGGGGAGGGGGCATCAGTGGCTACACCTTC.

This clonotype was counted many times. V and J are TRBV6-1 and TRBJ1-3; no clear D. The CDR3 is 12 amino acids. V was shortened by 6 bases and J by 0 bases, with 3 bases between the two germline ends. Germline values: CDR1 MNHNS, CDR2 SASEGT. CDR3 region: CASRGSGNTIYF. Here the CDR3 DNA reads TGTGCCAGCAGGGGCTCTGGAAACACCATATATTTT.

The rearrangement joins TRBV6-5 to TRBJ1-2; no reliable D call. From germline, CDR1 is MNHEY and CDR2 SVGAGI. Trimming took off 2 bases at V and 7 bases at J, with 17 bases between the two ends. The CDR3 totals 15 residues. Here the CDR3 DNA reads TGTGCCAGCAGTTACCCGGACCTTCCGGAGGGTGGCTACACCTTC. As protein: CASSYPDLPEGGYTF.

The V call is TRBV19, the J call TRBJ1-5; TRBD1 matches 8 bases. Trimming took 5 bases from V and 6 from J; bases not matched to a gene: 9. This CDR3 region has 15 residues. CDR1 and CDR2 (germline): LNHDA, SQIVND (reference sequence). The CDR3 nucleotides read TGTGCCAGTAGTCCGGACAGGGCGTTTGGTCAGCCCCAGCATTTT. Translation gives CASSPDRAFGQPQHF.

This clonotype was found many times. The rearrangement joins TRBV28 to TRBJ1-3; D remains unclear. Between the trimmed V and J ends, which lost 2 bases and 2 bases, there was a span of 7 bases. In germline, CDR1 is MDHEN, CDR2 SYDVKM. This CDR3 spans 14 amino acids. The DNA for the CDR3 is TGTGCCAGCAGTTTACGTGAGCCTGGAAACACCATATATTTT. The encoded protein is CASSLREPGNTIYF.

With regard to this clonotype: A far larger clone lies a single base away; this is likely a read error. V and J are TRBV7-9 and TRBJ2-5; possible D gene TRBD1, 7 bases. Deletions cut 4 bases from V and 11 bases from J, with 20 bases between. This CDR3 region has 14 residues. The germline V gene encodes CDR1 SEHNR and CDR2 FQNEAQ (reference sequence). CDR3 in DNA: TGTGCCAGCAGCTCGGACAGGACATTCCGGGAGCAGTACTTC. Encoded protein: CASSSDRTFREQYF.

This chain joins TRBV7-2 and TRBJ2-1; D is tentatively TRBD1 or TRBD2 (5 bases each). Per the germline V gene, CDR1 is SGHTA and CDR2 is FQGNSA. The CDR3 spans 14 residues. Between the trimmed V and J ends, which lost 1 base and 8 bases, there was a span of 12 bases. The CDR3: CASSLVGRGDEQFF. CDR3 nucleotide sequence: TGTGCCAGCAGCTTAGTGGGCCGGGGCGATGAGCAGTTCTTC.

This clonotype was picked up a small number of times. Here the CDR3 reads CASSSAIRIGGYTF. The CDR3 region has the DNA TGTGCCAGCAGCTCGGCCATAAGGATTGGTGGCTACACCTTC. The chain is built from TRBV11-2 and TRBJ1-2, with D uncertain. In germline, CDR1 is SGHAT, CDR2 FQNNGV. V was cut by 4 bases and J by 7 bases, with 16 bases left in between. The CDR3 has 14 residues. Full variable domain (missing parts from reference TRBV11-2 and TRBJ1-2): EAGVAQSPRYKIIEKRQSVAFWCNPISGHATLYWYQQILGQGPKLLIQFQNNGVVDDSQLPKDRFSAERLKGVDSTLKIQPAKLEDSAVYLCASSSAIRIGGYTFGSGTRLTVV.

This clonotype was seen many times. This chain uses TRBV18 with TRBJ2-5; perhaps TRBD1 as D (5 bases). Germline CDR1 reads KGHSH; CDR2 reads LQKENI. V was trimmed by 1 base and J by 5 bases, leaving 11 bases between them. The CDR3 is made up of 14 amino acids. CDR3 protein: CASSPQQAPETQYF. CDR3 DNA sequence: TGTGCCAGCTCACCACAACAGGCCCCGGAGACCCAGTACTTC.

In this sample, this clonotype turned up a few times. The gene calls are TRBV4-1 and TRBJ2-2; 7 bases align to TRBD1. The J segment lost 5 bases and the V segment lost 3 bases, leaving 6 bases of the junction unmatched. The length of the CDR3 is 15 residues. CDR1 is MGHRA, CDR2 YSYEKL, per germline. This chain's CDR3 is CASSQPLQGTGELFF. DNA for the CDR3: TGCGCCAGCAGCCAGCCTTTACAGGGGACCGGGGAGCTGTTTTTT.

This clonotype was counted at least ten times. The chain carries TRBV2 and TRBJ1-4; a weak D match, TRBD1 (5 bases). Germline V lookup: CDR1 SNHLY, CDR2 FYNNEI. The germline V and J ends were trimmed by 6 bases and 8 bases, with 16 bases remaining between them. The CDR3 loop spans 14 amino acids. This CDR3 is CASRTGLISEKLFF. DNA of the CDR3: TGTGCCAGCAGGACGGGACTCATCAGCGAAAAACTGTTTTTT.

V and J are TRBV10-3 and TRBJ2-2, with 11 bases aligning to TRBD1. Germline CDR1 is ENHRY and CDR2 is SYGVKD. After removal of 6 bases from V and 6 bases from J, the junction contained 6 bases not matched to a gene. The CDR3 has 15 residues. The CDR3: CAIRSGTGGSGELFF. Here the CDR3 DNA reads TGTGCCATCAGGTCCGGGACAGGGGGTTCCGGGGAGCTGTTTTTT.

This clonotype was counted ten times or more. This chain connects TRBV6-2 or TRBV6-3 to TRBJ2-1; 7 bases agree with TRBD2. CDR3 length: 15 residues. With 6 bases clipped from V and 0 bases from J, the junction kept 5 bases outside the gene matches. Per the germline V gene, CDR1 is MNHEY and CDR2 is SVGEGT. The CDR3 protein is CASSRGGYSYNEQFF. The CDR3 region has the DNA TGTGCCAGCAGCCGCGGGGGTTACTCCTACAATGAGCAGTTCTTC.

This clonotype was counted ten times or more. The chain combines TRBV11-3 with TRBJ2-5; D is possibly TRBD2 (7 bases). This CDR3 has 15 amino acids. Trimming shortened V by 5 bases and J by 0 bases, and 13 bases separated the two germline ends. Germline V lookup: CDR1 SGHNT, CDR2 YENEEA. The CDR3 nucleotides read TGTGCCAGCAGCGAAGGGGGGGGCAACCAAGAGACCCAGTACTTC. It specifies CASSEGGGNQETQYF. Full variable domain (rest looked up from reference TRBV11-3 and TRBJ2-5): EAGVVQSPRYKIIEKKQPVAFWCNPISGHNTLYWYLQNLGQGPELLIRYENEEAVDDSQLPKDRFSAERLKGVDSTLKIQPAELGDSAVYLCASSEGGGNQETQYFGPGTRLLVL.

This clonotype was recorded a few times. The genes are TRBV6-1 and TRBJ2-3; 9 bases map to TRBD2. V lost 1 base, J lost 0 bases, and 5 bases stayed unmatched. This CDR3 has 17 amino acids. The germline gives CDR1 MNHNS, CDR2 SASEGT. The CDR3 coding sequence is TGTGCCAGCAGTGAAGTAGAGGCGGGGGGGAGCACAGATACGCAGTATTTT. It encodes CASSEVEAGGSTDTQYF.

This clonotype was seen at least ten times. The chain combines TRBV5-1 with TRBJ2-1; D is possibly TRBD1 (6 bases). Trimming took 0 bases from V and 6 from J, leaving 10 bases between them. CDR3 size: 14 residues. Germline lookup yields CDR1 SGHRS and CDR2 YFSETQ. This CDR3 reads CASSLGQVGNEQFF. CDR3 coding DNA: TGCGCCAGCAGCTTGGGACAGGTCGGCAATGAGCAGTTCTTC. The full variable domain, completed using reference TRBV5-1 and TRBJ2-1, is KAGVTQTPRYLIKTRGQQVTLSCSPISGHRSVSWYQQTPGQGLQFLFEYFSETQRNKGNFPGRFSGRQFSNSRSEMNVSTLELGDSALYLCASSLGQVGNEQFFGPGTRLTVL.

This clonotype was recorded many times. The chain employs TRBV6-2 or TRBV6-3 and TRBJ2-7; 8 bases line up with TRBD1. The CDR3 length is 15 residues. With 2 bases clipped from V and 6 bases from J, the junction kept 9 bases outside the gene matches. CDR1 is MNHEY, CDR2 SVGEGT, per germline. This CDR3 is CASSYPEYRGVEQYF. CDR3 sequence (DNA): TGTGCCAGCAGTTACCCGGAGTACAGGGGGGTCGAGCAGTACTTC.

This clonotype was detected a few times. This chain uses TRBV12-3 or TRBV12-4 with TRBJ1-5, with a possible D match to TRBD1 (5 bases). The V and J ends lost 2 bases and 2 bases respectively, with 10 bases between them. CDR3 length: 15 amino acids. CDR3 DNA: TGTGCCAGCAGTTTAACCCAGGGAGGCAATCAGCCCCAGCATTTT. Its protein is CASSLTQGGNQPQHF.

J is TRBJ2-6 and V is TRBV2, with D maybe TRBD2 (5 bases). This CDR3 is 16 amino acids long. V lost 6 bases and J lost 0, with 12 bases in between. The V gene's germline CDR1 is SNHLY and CDR2 FYNNEI. The CDR3 loop reads CASRRDLASGANVLTF. The CDR3, as DNA: TGTGCCAGCAGGAGGGATTTGGCCTCTGGGGCCAACGTCCTGACTTTC.

The chain uses TRBV24-1 and TRBJ1-4; D perhaps matches TRBD1 (5 bases). CDR3 length: 15 amino acids. The germline V and J ends were trimmed by 3 bases and 5 bases, with 12 bases remaining between them. CDR1 KGHDR and CDR2 SFDVKD come from the germline V gene. The CDR3 spells CATSDGASGNEKLFF. As DNA, the CDR3 is TGTGCCACCAGTGATGGGGCGTCCGGGAATGAAAAACTGTTTTTT.

This clonotype was observed a few times. V is TRBV27 and J is TRBJ2-7; unclear D gene. With 3 bases removed from V and 1 base from J, the gap between germline ends came to 10 bases. The CDR3 loop spans 14 amino acids. Germline V gives CDR1 MNHEY, CDR2 SMNVEV (reference sequence). The CDR3 sequence is CASSFTTSSYEQYF. CDR3 DNA: TGTGCCAGCAGTTTCACGACGAGTTCCTACGAGCAGTACTTC.

This clonotype has ten or more counts. The chain combines TRBV11-2 with TRBJ2-7, with D possibly matching TRBD1 (5 bases). The germline V gene has CDR1 SGHAT and CDR2 FQNNGV. This CDR3 contains 13 residues. The V end was cut by 2 bases, the J end by 2 bases, with 7 bases between. In nucleotides, the CDR3 is TGTGCCAGCAGCTTACGACAGACCTACGAGCAGTACTTC. As protein: CASSLRQTYEQYF.

The CDR3 DNA reads TGCAGTGCTAGGGGAGGCCGCATGAACACTGAAGCTTTCTTT. Amino acids: CSARGGRMNTEAFF. J is TRBJ1-1 and V is TRBV20-1; unclear D gene. Germline assignment: CDR1 DFQATT and CDR2 SNEGSKA (reference sequence). V gave up 3 bases and J gave up 0 bases, with 11 bases separating them. The CDR3 contains 14 residues.

This clonotype was seen many times. The chain combines TRBV2 with TRBJ2-7, with D unclear. Germline CDR1 reads SNHLY; CDR2 reads FYNNEI. The CDR3 extends over 12 amino acids. V lost 5 bases, J lost 0 bases, and 5 bases lay in between. The CDR3 coding sequence is TGTGCCAGCAGTCGGACCTCCTACGAGCAGTACTTC. Translated, it gives CASSRTSYEQYF.

The chain links TRBV4-3 to TRBJ2-3; no firm D call. Germline V gene lookup returns CDR1 LGHNA and CDR2 YSLEER. CDR3 size: 13 residues. With 0 bases removed from V and 7 bases from J, the gap between germline ends came to 8 bases. The CDR3 sequence: CASSQDWAYTQYF. For the CDR3, the DNA is TGCGCCAGCAGCCAAGATTGGGCCTATACGCAGTATTTT.

The chain couples TRBV2 to TRBJ2-3; 10 nucleotides match TRBD2. The CDR3 spans 15 residues. The germline CDR1 and CDR2 sequences are SNHLY and FYNNEI. V was clipped by 8 bases and J by 4 bases; unmatched bases: 9. The CDR3 region has the DNA TGTGCCAGCTCAAGGAGGGGGACTAGCGCAGATACGCAGTATTTT. Translation gives CASSRRGTSADTQYF.